This TCR beta chain came from a study of graft-versus-host responses after intestinal transplantation. Study overall: The recipients all started with anti-thymocyte globulin induction and then took tacrolimus and steroids for 3 to 4 years. Findings and limits, study-wide: Researchers found GvH clones in recipient marrow, and some showed up first in ileum or blood.

The repertoire was sequenced with immunoSEQ multiplex PCR; TCRdb's copy has only in-frame clones and lacks some. The table has approximately 50,000 clones, 70% to 90% seen once. Per germline, CDR1 SGHTA and CDR2 FQGTGA. The CDR3 length is 16 residues. Between the trimmed V and J ends, which lost 2 bases and 7 bases, there was a span of 19 bases. Regarding this clone: Its antigen is unknown.

The sequencing used PBMCs, collected 26 days after transplant. This TCR derives from a human patient who received an intestinal transplant, so some T cells may come from the graft donor. This rearrangement joins TRBV7-3 to TRBJ2-3, with D maybe TRBD1 (6 bases). As DNA, the CDR3 is TGTGCCAGCAGCTTAGCAGGGGCCGGCGGTGTAAATACGCAGTATTTT. This encodes CASSLAGAGGVNTQYF.